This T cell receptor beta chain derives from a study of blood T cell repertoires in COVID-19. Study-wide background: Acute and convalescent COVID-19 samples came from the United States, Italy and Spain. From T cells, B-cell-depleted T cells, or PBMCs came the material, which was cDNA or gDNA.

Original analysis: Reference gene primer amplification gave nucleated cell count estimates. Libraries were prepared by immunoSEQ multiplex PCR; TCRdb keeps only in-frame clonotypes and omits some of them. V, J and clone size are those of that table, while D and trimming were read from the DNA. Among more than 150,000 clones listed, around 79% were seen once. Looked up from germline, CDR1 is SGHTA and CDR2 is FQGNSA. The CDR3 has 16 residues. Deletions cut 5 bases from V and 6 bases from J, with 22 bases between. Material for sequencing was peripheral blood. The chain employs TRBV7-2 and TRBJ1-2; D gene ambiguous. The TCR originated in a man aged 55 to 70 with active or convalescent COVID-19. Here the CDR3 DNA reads TGTGCCAGCAGCCCCCGGCAAGGAGGTTACGGCGATGGCTACACCTTC. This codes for CASSPRQGGYGDGYTF.